This entry lists 11 T cell receptor beta chains sequenced from one sample in a study of OX40 agonist ivuxolimab in advanced cancers. The library was made by the immunoSEQ multiplex PCR assay. TCRdb mirrors the immuneACCESS table, restricted to in-frame sequences. Some clones are absent from its copies; in checked studies, under half trace to an unresolved V gene, and the reason for the others is unknown. Here the sample has some 60,000 clones; 90% to 95% occur a single time. 3.5% to 4.5% of the sample belongs to the ten largest clones. The sequencing here drew on CD4+ or CD8+ T cells sorted from blood, taken in a trial of the OX40 agonist ivuxolimab. Receptors originate from an adult with an advanced solid tumor such as melanoma, head and neck, liver or kidney cancer.

This clone was found a few times. The chain is built from TRBV7-7 and TRBJ2-3; no reliable D call. The germline V gene encodes CDR1 SSHAT and CDR2 FNYEAQ (reference sequence). Trimming shortened V by 10 bases and J by 4 bases, and 15 bases separated the two germline ends. This CDR3 has 13 amino acids. The CDR3 is CATPGVRADTQYF. The CDR3 DNA is TGTGCCACCCCTGGGGTTAGGGCAGATACGCAGTATTTT.

On this clone itself: Different DNA sequences within this sample yield the same CDR3. This chain uses TRBV9 with TRBJ2-7, with D possibly matching TRBD1 (6 bases). Germline V gives CDR1 SGDLS, CDR2 YYNGEE. The V end was cut by 4 bases, the J end by 0 bases, with 11 bases between. The CDR3 length is 14 residues. The DNA for the CDR3 is TGTGCCAGCAGCCCCGGACAGCGCTCCTACGAGCAGTACTTC. It specifies CASSPGQRSYEQYF.

The gene calls are TRBV10-2 and TRBJ1-4, with a weak D call TRBD1 (5 bases). V was trimmed by 5 bases and J by 1 base, leaving 11 bases between them. Germline V gene lookup returns CDR1 WSHSY and CDR2 SAAADI. The CDR3 is 15 residues long. The CDR3 DNA reads as TGCGCCAGCAGTACCTTTGGGGGAACTAATGAAAAACTGTTTTTT. Translating gives CASSTFGGTNEKLFF.

Turning to this clone: The sample carries other DNA sequences with the same CDR3. This chain joins TRBV9 and TRBJ2-1; D remains unclear. Between the trimmed V and J ends, which lost 0 bases and 2 bases, there was a span of 12 bases. The CDR3 has 16 amino acids. Germline loops: CDR1 SGDLS, CDR2 YYNGEE. The CDR3 DNA reads TGTGCCAGCAGCGTAGCTACATCGGGCACCTACAATGAGCAGTTCTTC. Its protein is CASSVATSGTYNEQFF.

The V and J genes are TRBV4-1 and TRBJ2-7, with TRBD2 matching 11 bases. V shed 0 bases, J shed 5 bases, and the junction held 6 bases outside the gene matches. The CDR3 consists of 16 residues. The germline gives CDR1 MGHRA, CDR2 YSYEKL. The CDR3 bases are TGCGCCAGCAGCCAAGAATGGACTAGCGGGTTCCACGAGCAGTACTTC. This codes for CASSQEWTSGFHEQYF.

The rearrangement uses TRBV7-2 and TRBJ2-1; 11 positions match TRBD2. The CDR3 length is 15 residues. Germline loops: CDR1 SGHTA, CDR2 FQGNSA. J was trimmed by 6 bases and V by 4 bases; bases with no gene match: 5. In DNA form, the CDR3 reads TGTGCCAGCAGCTCCATAGCGGGAGGGGCCAATGAGCAGTTCTTC. Translation gives CASSSIAGGANEQFF.

The gene calls are TRBV7-9 and TRBJ2-2; no definite D call. V was clipped by 5 bases and J by 0 bases, with 7 bases between them. Germline V lookup: CDR1 SEHNR, CDR2 FQNEAQ (reference sequence). There are 14 residues in the CDR3. CDR3 residues: CASSPDANTGELFF. Written as DNA, the CDR3 is TGTGCCAGCAGCCCCGACGCGAACACCGGGGAGCTGTTTTTT. Based on the CDR3 plus reference TRBV7-9 and TRBJ2-2, the full variable domain is DTGVSQNPRHKITKRGQNVTFRCDPISEHNRLYWYRQTLGQGPEFLTYFQNEAQLEKSRLLSDRFSAERPKGSFSTLEIQRTEQGDSAMYLCASSPDANTGELFFGEGSRLTVL.

The rearrangement joins TRBV9 to TRBJ2-5, with a weak D call TRBD2 (6 bases). V was pared by 0 bases and J by 2 bases, with 11 bases between. Germline loops: CDR1 SGDLS, CDR2 YYNGEE. The CDR3 covers 15 residues. CDR3 amino acids: CASSVVGSGQETQYF. The CDR3, as DNA: TGTGCCAGCAGCGTAGTCGGGAGTGGGCAAGAGACCCAGTACTTC.

The chain recombines TRBV19 with TRBJ2-3; 14 positions agree with TRBD2. The CDR3 extends over 14 amino acids. V shed 9 bases and J 3 bases; nucleotides not matched to a gene: 2. Germline CDR1 is LNHDA and CDR2 is SQIVND (reference sequence). CDR3 sequence: CASGLAGGTDTQYF. CDR3 nucleotides: TGTGCCAGCGGACTAGCGGGAGGAACAGATACGCAGTATTTT.

The chain couples TRBV7-9 to TRBJ1-2; D gene unclear. Between the trimmed V and J ends, which lost 1 base and 4 bases, there was a span of 10 bases. CDR3 length: 14 amino acids. The germline gives CDR1 SEHNR, CDR2 FQNEAQ (reference sequence). For the CDR3, the DNA is TGTGCCAGCAGCTTAGGGGCAGGAAGCTATGGCTACACCTTC. Its protein is CASSLGAGSYGYTF.

This chain uses TRBV19 with TRBJ1-1; D ambiguous. The CDR3 has 13 amino acids. Germline V gives CDR1 LNHDA, CDR2 SQIVND (reference sequence). V was cut by 3 bases and J by 0 bases, with 5 bases left in between. The CDR3 DNA reads as TGTGCCAGTAGTATCTCCCTGAACACTGAAGCTTTCTTT. Translating gives CASSISLNTEAFF. Full variable domain (rest looked up from reference TRBV19 and TRBJ1-1): DGGITQSPKYLFRKEGQNVTLSCEQNLNHDAMYWYRQDPGQGLRLIYYSQIVNDFQKGDIAEGYSVSREKKESFPLTVTSAQKNPTAFYLCASSISLNTEAFFGQGTRLTVV.